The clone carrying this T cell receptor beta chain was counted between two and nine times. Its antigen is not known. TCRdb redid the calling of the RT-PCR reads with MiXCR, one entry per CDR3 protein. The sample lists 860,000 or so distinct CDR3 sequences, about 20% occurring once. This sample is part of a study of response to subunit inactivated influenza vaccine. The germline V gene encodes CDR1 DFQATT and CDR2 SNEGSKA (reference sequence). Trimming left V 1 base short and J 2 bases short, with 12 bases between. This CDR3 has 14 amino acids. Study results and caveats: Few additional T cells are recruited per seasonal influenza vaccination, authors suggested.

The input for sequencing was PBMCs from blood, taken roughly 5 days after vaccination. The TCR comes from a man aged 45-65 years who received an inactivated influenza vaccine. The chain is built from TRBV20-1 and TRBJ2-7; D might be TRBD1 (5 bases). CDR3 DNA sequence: TGCAGTGCTAGAGGTCGGACACGAACCTACGAGCAGTACTTC. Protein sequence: CSARGRTRTYEQYF.